The TCR beta chain under discussion was sequenced for a study of CD8 T cells in ankylosing spondylitis. The study's findings and limits: One TCR beta motif, made up of under ten highly homologous variants, appeared characteristic of ankylosing spondylitis blood.

This CDR3 is 11 amino acids long. The germline CDR1 and CDR2 sequences are DFQATT and SNEGSKA (reference sequence). The J segment lost 12 bases and the V segment lost 1 base, leaving 6 bases of the junction unmatched. This clonotype was observed many times. Its specificity is unknown. MiXCR, applied by TCRdb to the 5' RACE reads, yields one record per CDR3 protein. The table has some 150,000 distinct CDR3 sequences, 10% to 12% seen once; the top ten hold about 4%. V is TRBV20-1 and J is TRBJ2-7, with 7 nucleotides matching TRBD1. The clonotype was recovered from a female donor with ankylosing spondylitis or in good health (not recorded which). Sequencing input: blood, either unsorted or a sorted T cell fraction (not recorded which). In DNA form, the CDR3 reads TGCAGTGCTAGAGTGGGGGACAGTGCGTACTTC. Translated, it gives CSARVGDSAYF.